Below, 29 T cell receptor beta chains from the same sample are listed, as sequenced in a study of blood T cell repertoires in COVID-19 (dated by TCRdb to the early 2020s). The protocol used for the library was the immunoSEQ multiplex PCR assay. TCRdb re-hosts the immuneACCESS table, in-frame sequences only. Its copies lack some clones; in the studies checked, an unresolved V gene accounts for under half of them, and the cause for the rest is not known. For this sample there are 200,000 to 300,000 clones; roughly 80% appear just once. The ten largest clones represent over 7.5% of the sample. Material: peripheral blood. Every receptor here comes from an elderly man with acute or convalescent COVID-19.

This chain joins TRBV24-1 and TRBJ2-1; D remains ambiguous. The CDR3 length is 16 residues. Germline loops: CDR1 KGHDR, CDR2 SFDVKD. V lost 1 base and J lost 0, with 9 bases in between. The CDR3 loop is CATSDFDTSSYNEQFF. The CDR3 nucleotides are TGTGCCACCAGTGATTTCGACACAAGCTCCTACAATGAGCAGTTCTTC.

V gene TRBV9 combines with J gene TRBJ2-7; weak D call: TRBD1 (5 bases). The V gene's germline CDR1 is SGDLS and CDR2 YYNGEE. The CDR3 has 15 residues. V was shortened by 0 bases and J by 3 bases, with 13 bases between the two germline ends. Here the CDR3 DNA reads TGTGCCAGCAGCGTAGCAGGACATGATAACTACGAGCAGTACTTC. Translation gives CASSVAGHDNYEQYF.

The chain carries TRBV24-1 and TRBJ2-1, with 8 bases identical to TRBD1. The germline V gene encodes CDR1 KGHDR and CDR2 SFDVKD. Trimming took 11 bases from V and 10 from J; bases not matched to a gene: 6. CDR3 size: 11 residues. The CDR3 loop is CAIGTGWEQFF. In DNA form, the CDR3 reads TGTGCCATAGGGACAGGATGGGAGCAGTTCTTC.

J is TRBJ1-2 and V is TRBV7-2; perhaps TRBD1 as D (6 bases). The germline V gene encodes CDR1 SGHTA and CDR2 FQGNSA. V dropped 1 base and J dropped 8 bases, with 14 bases sitting between them. This CDR3 region has 14 residues. CDR3 sequence (DNA): TGTGCCAGCAGCTTAGGTCCAGGGGCGAGAGGCTACACCTTC. It codes for CASSLGPGARGYTF.

The chain combines TRBV19 with TRBJ2-1, with TRBD2 matching 8 bases. This CDR3 region has 14 residues. CDR1 is LNHDA, CDR2 SQIVND, per germline (reference sequence). The ends lost 7 bases at V and 8 bases at J; junction bases unmatched: 10. CDR3 amino acids: CASTPRGGQHEQFF. The CDR3 nucleotides read TGTGCCAGTACCCCACGGGGGGGTCAACATGAGCAGTTCTTC.

This clone was seen just once. The rearrangement uses TRBV4-1 and TRBJ1-4, with 11 bases that match TRBD1. CDR3 length: 15 residues. J gave up 5 bases and V 4 bases, and 3 bases lay outside the gene matches. Germline CDR1 is MGHRA and CDR2 is YSYEKL. The CDR3 bases are TGCGCCAGCAGCCTTTGGGACAGGGGGAATGAAAAACTGTTTTTT. Amino acids: CASSLWDRGNEKLFF.

This rearrangement joins TRBV6-6 to TRBJ1-1; no clear D gene. Trimming took off 0 bases at V and 4 bases at J, with 9 bases between the two ends. The V gene's germline CDR1 is MNHNY and CDR2 SVGAGI (reference sequence). This CDR3 region has 14 residues. The CDR3 region is CASSYSQALTEAFF. CDR3 coding DNA: TGTGCCAGCAGTTACTCGCAGGCGCTCACTGAAGCTTTCTTT.

The V gene is TRBV7-9, the J gene TRBJ1-3; tentatively, D is TRBD1 (6 bases). The CDR3 covers 19 residues. The V gene lost 1 base and the J gene lost 0 bases, with 19 bases spanning the gap. Germline V gene sequence: CDR1 SEHNR, CDR2 FQNEAQ (reference sequence). This chain's CDR3 is CASSLGHGQKFISGNTIYF. Here the CDR3 DNA reads TGTGCCAGCAGCTTAGGACACGGACAGAAGTTTATCTCTGGAAACACCATATATTTT. Full variable domain (rest looked up from reference TRBV7-9 and TRBJ1-3): DTGVSQNPRHKITKRGQNVTFRCDPISEHNRLYWYRQTLGQGPEFLTYFQNEAQLEKSRLLSDRFSAERPKGSFSTLEIQRTEQGDSAMYLCASSLGHGQKFISGNTIYFGEGSWLTVV.

On this clone: Other DNA variants within this sample encode the same CDR3. The J gene is TRBJ2-7, the V gene TRBV5-1, with D possibly being TRBD1 (5 bases). This CDR3 is 13 amino acids long. Germline CDR1 is SGHRS and CDR2 is YFSETQ. Trimming left V 1 base short and J 3 bases short, with 8 bases between. In DNA, the CDR3 is TGCGCCAGCAGCTTGAGGCAGGGCTACGAGCAGTACTTC. Translated, it gives CASSLRQGYEQYF. The entire variable domain, with the rest obtained from reference TRBV5-1 and TRBJ2-7, is as follows: KAGVTQTPRYLIKTRGQQVTLSCSPISGHRSVSWYQQTPGQGLQFLFEYFSETQRNKGNFPGRFSGRQFSNSRSEMNVSTLELGDSALYLCASSLRQGYEQYFGPGTRLTVT.

This clone was recorded a few times. The chain joins TRBV27 to TRBJ1-6; 9 nucleotides match TRBD1. J lost 4 bases, V lost 3 bases, and 10 bases had no gene match. The CDR3 runs to 18 residues. Per germline, CDR1 MNHEY and CDR2 SMNVEV (reference sequence). CDR3 DNA: TGTGCCAGCAGTTTCACCAATCCCGGGACAGGGTATAATTCACCCCTCCACTTT. It encodes CASSFTNPGTGYNSPLHF.

This clone was seen once. The V gene is TRBV5-1, the J gene TRBJ1-1, with D possibly TRBD1 on 6 matching bases. Trimming shortened V by 3 bases and J by 6 bases, and 18 bases separated the two germline ends. This CDR3 contains 15 residues. Germline CDR1 SGHRS, CDR2 YFSETQ. The CDR3 coding sequence is TGCGCCAGCAGCTGGGACACGTTCTCCGACGCTGAAGCTTTCTTT. The encoded protein is CASSWDTFSDAEAFF.

The chain links TRBV30 to TRBJ2-1; 12 nucleotides agree with TRBD2. J lost 15 bases, V lost 0 bases, and 12 bases had no gene match. This CDR3 has 15 amino acids. Germline CDR1 and CDR2: GTSNPN and SVGIG (reference sequence). The CDR3 region is CAWSVRLAGVDPPFF. CDR3 DNA sequence: TGTGCCTGGAGTGTACGACTAGCGGGAGTCGACCCTCCGTTCTTC.

This clone appeared a few times. The chain carries TRBV28 and TRBJ1-6; 9 bases align to TRBD1. Germline assignment: CDR1 MDHEN and CDR2 SYDVKM. The CDR3 is made up of 15 amino acids. The V segment lost 3 bases and the J segment 7 bases; nucleotides outside the gene matches: 4. Here the CDR3 DNA reads TGTGCCAGCAGTTTCCCCGGGACAGGGAATTCACCCCTCCACTTT. Its protein is CASSFPGTGNSPLHF.

The chain couples TRBV30 to TRBJ2-7; D uncertain. The CDR3 extends over 14 amino acids. CDR1 is GTSNPN, CDR2 SVGIG, per germline (reference sequence). V lost 0 bases and J 5 bases, leaving 14 bases between the germline ends. The CDR3 DNA sequence: TGTGCCTGGAGTGTAGGTAATTGGGCAGACGAGCAGTACTTC. It is translated as CAWSVGNWADEQYF. Full variable domain (missing parts from reference TRBV30 and TRBJ2-7): SQTIHQWPATLVQPVGSPLSLECTVEGTSNPNLYWYRQAAGRGLQLLFYSVGIGQISSEVPQNLSASRPQDRQFILSSKKLLLSDSGFYLCAWSVGNWADEQYFGPGTRLTVT.

The chain has TRBV12-3 or TRBV12-4 and TRBJ1-5; D possibly corresponds to TRBD1 (6 bases). V lost 3 bases and J lost 7, with 10 bases in between. This CDR3 has 13 residues. The CDR3 region has the DNA TGTGCCAGCAGTTTTAGGCAGGGGCAGCCCCAGCATTTT. Its protein is CASSFRQGQPQHF.

V usage is TRBV6-5 and J usage is TRBJ1-5, with 8 bases lining up with TRBD1. The CDR3 length is 14 residues. CDR1 is MNHEY and CDR2 is SVGAGI in the germline V gene. V lost 7 bases, J lost 5 bases, and 7 bases stayed unmatched. CDR3 sequence (DNA): TGTGCCAGCACCCAGGGGGCCTTTTATCAGCCCCAGCATTTT. It translates to CASTQGAFYQPQHF.

The rearrangement joins TRBV7-8 to TRBJ2-2, with TRBD2 matching over 11 bases. CDR3 size: 18 residues. CDR1 and CDR2 (germline): SGHVS, FQNEAQ. V dropped 1 base and J dropped 4; count of bases not matched to a gene: 8. For the CDR3, the DNA is TGTGCCAGCAGCTTAGGGCTAGCGGGGGGCCGAATCACCGGGGAGCTGTTTTTT. It codes for CASSLGLAGGRITGELFF.

The chain uses TRBV10-3 and TRBJ2-7; 9 nucleotides agree with TRBD2. Germline loops: CDR1 ENHRY, CDR2 SYGVKD. Trimming cost V 10 bases and J 2 bases; bases outside gene matches: 12. The CDR3 is 15 residues long. CDR3 in DNA: TGTGCCACCGCAATGCTAGCGGGACGGCCCTACGAGCAGTACTTC. This gives the protein CATAMLAGRPYEQYF.

The rearrangement links TRBV28 to TRBJ2-7; maybe TRBD1 (6 bases). Trimming shortened V by 6 bases and J by 0 bases, and 21 bases separated the two germline ends. The CDR3 consists of 17 residues. Looked up from germline, CDR1 is MDHEN and CDR2 is SYDVKM. Here the CDR3 reads CASRSPPGQTFSYEQYF. The CDR3 nucleotides are TGTGCCAGCAGATCGCCCCCGGGACAAACCTTCTCCTACGAGCAGTACTTC. The full variable domain, rest sourced from reference TRBV28 and TRBJ2-7, is DVKVTQSSRYLVKRTGEKVFLECVQDMDHENMFWYRQDPGLGLRLIYFSYDVKMKEKGDIPEGYSVSREKKERFSLILESASTNQTSMYLCASRSPPGQTFSYEQYFGPGTRLTVT.

This rearrangement joins TRBV6-5 to TRBJ2-2, with 11 positions matching TRBD2. CDR1 and CDR2 (germline): MNHEY, SVGAGI. The CDR3 is 15 amino acids. The J segment lost 8 bases and the V segment lost 10 bases, leaving 12 bases of the junction unmatched. The CDR3 region has the DNA TGTGCCAAAGAAAGTAGCGGGAGGGCCGTTGGGGAGCTGTTTTTT. It translates to CAKESSGRAVGELFF.

Notes on this clone: Other DNA sequences from this sample encode an identical CDR3 as well. V and J are TRBV24-1 and TRBJ2-1; perhaps TRBD2 as D (5 bases). Germline loops: CDR1 KGHDR, CDR2 SFDVKD. This CDR3 contains 11 residues. Trimming left V 6 bases short and J 6 bases short, with 5 bases between. CDR3 coding DNA: TGTGCCACCAGTCGGGGCAATGAGCAGTTCTTC. Translated: CATSRGNEQFF.

A single count supports this clone. The chain is built from TRBV7-3 and TRBJ2-1, with 7 bases lining up with TRBD1. The germline V gene has CDR1 SGHTA and CDR2 FQGTGA. V lost 3 bases and J lost 4; bases outside the gene matches: 6. This CDR3 contains 15 residues. Written as DNA, the CDR3 is TGTGCCAGCAGCTTCACAGGGGAAGGGTACAATGAGCAGTTCTTC. Its protein is CASSFTGEGYNEQFF. Complete variable domain (other parts from reference TRBV7-3 and TRBJ2-1): GAGVSQTPSNKVTEKGKYVELRCDPISGHTALYWYRQSLGQGPEFLIYFQGTGAADDSGLPNDRFFAVRPEGSVSTLKIQRTERGDSAVYLCASSFTGEGYNEQFFGPGTRLTVL.

The chain employs TRBV9 and TRBJ1-1; D not certain. Germline-derived CDR1 and CDR2 are SGDLS and YYNGEE. This CDR3 has 13 residues. V was shortened by 4 bases and J by 7 bases, with 14 bases between the two germline ends. This CDR3 reads CASSPSLSGEAFF. As DNA, the CDR3 is TGTGCCAGCAGCCCGAGTCTATCGGGTGAAGCTTTCTTT.

This chain joins TRBV10-3 and TRBJ1-1; 10 bases are a match to TRBD1. Trimming took 2 bases from V and 4 from J; bases not matched to a gene: 4. CDR1 and CDR2 (germline): ENHRY, SYGVKD. The CDR3 is 15 residues long. The CDR3 DNA reads TGTGCCATCAGTGAGACCGGGACAGGGGTCACTGAAGCTTTCTTT. Amino acid sequence: CAISETGTGVTEAFF.

This clone has just a few counts. V is TRBV3-1 (or the pseudogene TRBV3-2) and J is TRBJ1-3; D is unresolved. This CDR3 spans 14 amino acids. Germline lookup yields CDR1 LGHDT and CDR2 YNNKEL (reference sequence). The V end was cut by 3 bases, the J end by 0 bases, with 6 bases between. CDR3 in amino acids: CASSQAVSGNTIYF. DNA of the CDR3: TGTGCCAGCAGCCAGGCTGTCTCTGGAAACACCATATATTTT.

This clone has only one observation. The CDR3: CASSAGQRIYNSPLHF. The CDR3 DNA follows: TGTGCCAGCAGCGCCGGACAGCGTATATATAATTCACCCCTCCACTTT. The chain joins TRBV9 to TRBJ1-6, with D perhaps matching TRBD1 (6 bases). The CDR3 has 16 residues. Germline CDR1 reads SGDLS; CDR2 reads YYNGEE. V shed 3 bases and J shed 4 bases, with 14 bases lying between them.

The genes are TRBV3-1 (or the pseudogene TRBV3-2) and TRBJ1-4; D ambiguous. The V end lost 1 base, the J end lost 0 bases, and 9 bases lay between the germline ends. The CDR3 sequence is 16 residues long. Germline CDR1 is LGHDT and CDR2 is YNNKEL (reference sequence). CDR3 nucleotide sequence: TGTGCCAGCAGCCAAGGGCAGGTTGCAACTAATGAAAAACTGTTTTTT. It encodes CASSQGQVATNEKLFF.

This clone was detected once. The gene calls are TRBV10-3 and TRBJ1-5, with TRBD1 identical over 7 bases. The V and J ends lost 10 bases and 0 bases, in that order; junction bases with no gene match: 6. The length of the CDR3 is 14 residues. Germline loops: CDR1 ENHRY, CDR2 SYGVKD. CDR3: CATAQGDSNQPQHF. CDR3 coding DNA: TGTGCCACTGCTCAGGGGGATAGCAATCAGCCCCAGCATTTT.

The V call is TRBV12-3 or TRBV12-4, the J call TRBJ1-2; D ambiguous. The CDR3 length is 12 residues. The V end was cut by 1 base, the J end by 11 bases, with 11 bases between. In nucleotides, the CDR3 is TGTGCCAGCAGTTTAGGTCCAGGTGGTTACACCTTC. Translation gives CASSLGPGGYTF.